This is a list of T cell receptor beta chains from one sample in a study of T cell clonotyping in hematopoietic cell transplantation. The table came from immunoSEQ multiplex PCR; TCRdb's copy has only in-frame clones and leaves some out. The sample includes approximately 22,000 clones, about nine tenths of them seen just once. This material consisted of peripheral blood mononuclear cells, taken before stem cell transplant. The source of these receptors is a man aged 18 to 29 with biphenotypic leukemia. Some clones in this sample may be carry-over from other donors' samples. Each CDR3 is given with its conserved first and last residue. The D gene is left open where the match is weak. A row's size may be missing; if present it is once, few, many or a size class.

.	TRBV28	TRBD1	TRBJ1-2	CASSTGQGHYGYTF	TGTGCCAGCAGTACGGGACAGGGCCACTATGGCTACACCTTC
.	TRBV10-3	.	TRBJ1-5	CAISETTGVTTWGNQPQHF	TGTGCCATCAGTGAGACCACCGGGGTGACCACTTGGGGGAATCAGCCCCAGCATTTT
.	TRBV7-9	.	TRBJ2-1	CASSLLPIKGTSGEQFF	TGTGCCAGCAGCTTACTCCCAATAAAGGGGACCAGCGGTGAGCAGTTCTTC
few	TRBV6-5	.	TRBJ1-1	CASSYWGGTEAFF	TGTGCCAGCAGTTACTGGGGGGGCACTGAAGCTTTCTTT
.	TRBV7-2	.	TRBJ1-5	CASSLDHNQPQHF	TGTGCCAGCAGCCTAGACCATAATCAGCCCCAGCATTTT
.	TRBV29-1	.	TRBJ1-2	CSVDLGSGYTF	TGCAGCGTTGATCTTGGATCAGGCTACACCTTC
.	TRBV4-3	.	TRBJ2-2	CASSQDPGRRLFF	TGCGCCAGCAGCCAAGATCCGGGACGGAGGCTGTTTTTT
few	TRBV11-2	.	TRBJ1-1	CASSSEGTGNTEAFF	TGTGCCAGCAGCTCGGAAGGGACGGGGAACACTGAAGCTTTCTTT
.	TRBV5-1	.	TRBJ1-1	CASSSGTPGTEAFF	TGCGCCAGCAGCTCCGGGACACCTGGTACTGAAGCTTTCTTT
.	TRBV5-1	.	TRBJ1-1	CASSGIPNRNTEAFF	TGCGCCAGCAGCGGCATCCCCAACAGGAACACTGAAGCTTTCTTT
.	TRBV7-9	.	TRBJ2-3	CASRGTRGKRTDTQYF	TGTGCCAGCAGAGGAACACGGGGGAAGCGGACAGATACGCAGTATTTT
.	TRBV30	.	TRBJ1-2	CASDEGGRGYTF	TGTGCCTCAGACGAGGGCGGAAGAGGCTACACCTTC
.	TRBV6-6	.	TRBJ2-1	CASSYSDNEQFF	TGTGCCAGCAGTTACTCCGACAATGAGCAGTTCTTC
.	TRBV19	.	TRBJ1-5	CASSRSADQPQHF	TGTGCCAGTAGTAGGTCCGCGGATCAGCCCCAGCATTTT
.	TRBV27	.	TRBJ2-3	CASTLAGERDTQYF	TGTGCCAGCACCCTAGCAGGGGAGAGGGATACGCAGTATTTT
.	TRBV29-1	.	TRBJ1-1	CSVVPGNTEAFF	TGCAGCGTTGTGCCTGGGAACACTGAAGCTTTCTTT
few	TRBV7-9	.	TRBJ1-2	CASSPTLGNYGYTF	TGTGCCAGCAGCCCGACTCTGGGAAACTATGGCTACACCTTC
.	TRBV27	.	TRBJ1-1	CASSLLWGNTEAFF	TGTGCCAGCAGTTTACTCTGGGGGAACACTGAAGCTTTCTTT
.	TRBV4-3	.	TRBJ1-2	CASSQDLKVEYGYTF	TGCGCCAGCAGCCAAGACCTTAAGGTTGAATATGGCTACACCTTC
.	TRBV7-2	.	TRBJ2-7	CASSLGDSEGEQYF	TGTGCCAGCAGCTTAGGGGACTCAGAGGGCGAGCAGTACTTC
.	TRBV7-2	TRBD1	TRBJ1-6	CASSPGQGVFSPLHF	TGTGCCAGCAGCCCCGGACAGGGGGTATTTTCACCCCTCCACTTT
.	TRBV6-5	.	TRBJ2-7	CASRIGAAIYEQYF	TGTGCCAGCAGAATAGGGGCTGCGATTTACGAGCAGTACTTC
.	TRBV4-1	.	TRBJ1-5	CASSQAEGRPQHF	TGCGCCAGCAGCCAAGCGGAGGGGCGGCCCCAGCATTTT
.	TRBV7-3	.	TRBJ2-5	CASSLTRGGETQYF	TGTGCCAGCAGCTTAACTCGGGGCGGGGAGACCCAGTACTTC
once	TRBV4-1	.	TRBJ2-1	CASSQDAGGYSYNEQFF	TGCGCCAGCAGCCAAGACGCCGGGGGATACTCCTACAATGAGCAGTTCTTC
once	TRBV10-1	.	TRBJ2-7	CASSTKGPPFYEQYF	TGCGCCAGCAGTACGAAGGGGCCCCCCTTCTACGAGCAGTACTTC
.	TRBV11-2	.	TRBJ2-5	CASSLLTLGETQYF	TGTGCCAGCAGCCTCCTGACCCTAGGGGAGACCCAGTACTTC
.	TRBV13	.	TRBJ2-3	CASSHSRQSSTDTQYF	TGTGCCAGCAGCCACTCCCGACAGTCTAGCACAGATACGCAGTATTTT
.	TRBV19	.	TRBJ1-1	CASRGQGRANTEAFF	TGTGCCAGTAGGGGTCAGGGAAGGGCCAACACTGAAGCTTTCTTT
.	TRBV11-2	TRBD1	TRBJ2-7	CASSSTGNSYEQYF	TGTGCCAGCAGCTCGACAGGGAACTCCTACGAGCAGTACTTC
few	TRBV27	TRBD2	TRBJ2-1	CASSLSGGGDYNEQFF	TGTGCCAGCAGTCTGAGCGGCGGGGGGGATTACAATGAGCAGTTCTTC
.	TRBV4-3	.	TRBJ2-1	CASSQDSGLEPYNEQFF	TGCGCCAGCAGCCAAGATTCGGGCTTGGAACCCTACAATGAGCAGTTCTTC
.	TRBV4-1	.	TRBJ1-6	CASSQIIPRGFDNSPLHF	TGCGCCAGCAGCCAAATCATTCCTAGGGGCTTCGACAATTCACCCCTCCACTTT
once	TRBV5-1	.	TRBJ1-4	CASSAGATNEKLFF	TGCGCCAGCAGTGCAGGGGCAACTAATGAAAAACTGTTTTTT
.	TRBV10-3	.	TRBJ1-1	CAISEPWSPVWTEAFF	TGTGCCATCAGTGAACCGTGGTCCCCTGTATGGACTGAAGCTTTCTTT
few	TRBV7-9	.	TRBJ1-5	CASSFGSNQPQHF	TGTGCCAGCAGCTTCGGTTCCAATCAGCCCCAGCATTTT
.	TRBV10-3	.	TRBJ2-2	CAISVDTNTGELFF	TGTGCCATCAGTGTCGATACGAACACCGGGGAGCTGTTTTTT
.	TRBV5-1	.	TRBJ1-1	CASSPEGRRGTEAFF	TGCGCCAGCAGCCCCGAGGGCCGTCGCGGCACTGAAGCTTTCTTT
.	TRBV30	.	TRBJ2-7	CAWSVPGLVNEQYF	TGTGCCTGGAGTGTACCTGGGTTGGTCAACGAGCAGTACTTC
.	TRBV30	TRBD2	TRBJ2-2	CAWGLAGAGELFF	TGTGCCTGGGGACTAGCGGGAGCCGGGGAGCTGTTTTTT
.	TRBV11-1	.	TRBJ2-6	CASSRGRLGANVLTF	TGTGCCAGCAGCCGAGGGAGGCTTGGGGCCAACGTCCTGACTTTC
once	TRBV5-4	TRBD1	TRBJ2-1	CASSRDRGTNNEQFF	TGTGCCAGCAGCCGGGACAGGGGCACCAACAATGAGCAGTTCTTC
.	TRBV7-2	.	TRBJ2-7	CASSPGYYSYEQYF	TGTGCCAGCAGCCCAGGCTACTACTCCTACGAGCAGTACTTC
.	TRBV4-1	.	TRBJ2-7	CASSQEVQYF	TGCGCCAGCAGCCAAGAGGTGCAGTACTTC
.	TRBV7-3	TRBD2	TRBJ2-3	CASSSTAGVGSDTQYF	TGTGCCAGCAGCTCCACAGCGGGAGTGGGGTCAGATACGCAGTATTTT
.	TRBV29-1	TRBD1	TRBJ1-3	CSVGTGSGNTIYF	TGCAGCGTTGGGACAGGGTCGGGAAACACCATATATTTT
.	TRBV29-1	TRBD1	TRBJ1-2	CSAPDRSANYGYTF	TGCAGCGCCCCGGACAGGAGTGCTAACTATGGCTACACCTTC
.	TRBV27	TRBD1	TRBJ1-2	CASSLSGTGGDGYTF	TGTGCCAGCAGTTTATCAGGGACAGGGGGCGACGGCTACACCTTC
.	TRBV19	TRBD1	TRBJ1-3	CASSILRQGRDSGNTIYF	TGTGCCAGTAGTATCCTCCGACAGGGAAGAGACTCTGGAAACACCATATATTTT
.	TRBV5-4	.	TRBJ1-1	CASSFGQMNTEAFF	TGTGCCAGCAGTTTCGGACAGATGAACACTGAAGCTTTCTTT
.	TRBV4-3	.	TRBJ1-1	CASSQDHSPQGNTEAFF	TGCGCCAGCAGCCAAGATCACTCCCCACAGGGAAACACTGAAGCTTTCTTT
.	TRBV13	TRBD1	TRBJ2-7	CASSFTGTGSHEQYF	TGTGCCAGCAGCTTTACCGGGACAGGGAGCCACGAGCAGTACTTC
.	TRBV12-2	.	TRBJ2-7	CASRPPVCDAYEQYF	TGTGCAAGTCGCCCGCCGGTTTGCGACGCCTACGAGCAGTACTTC
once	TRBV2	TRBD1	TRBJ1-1	CASRVQGTEAFF	TGTGCCAGCAGAGTACAGGGGACTGAAGCTTTCTTT
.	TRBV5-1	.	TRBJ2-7	CASSLGQALSSYEQYF	TGCGCCAGCAGCTTGGGTCAGGCCCTGAGCTCCTACGAGCAGTACTTC
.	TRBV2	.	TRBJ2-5	CASSGEGGGETQYF	TGTGCCAGCAGTGGAGAGGGAGGGGGAGAGACCCAGTACTTC